The T cell receptor (beta chain) under discussion was sequenced for a study of blood T cell repertoires in COVID-19. In the study overall: The United States, Italy and Spain provided the acute and convalescent COVID-19 samples. Sample material is recorded as cDNA or gDNA derived from T cells, B-cell-depleted T cells, or PBMCs.

CDR1 is SGHNT, CDR2 YYREEE, per germline (reference sequence). The CDR3 has 14 residues. Trimming took 0 bases from V and 0 from J, leaving 6 bases between them. The authors' processing: Amplified reference gene primers provided the basis for estimating nucleated cell counts. Generated by immunoSEQ multiplex PCR, the TCRdb table keeps only in-frame clones and is missing some. V and J calls and clone size are those listed in that table; D and trimming were worked out from the DNA. Among about 170,000 clones listed, 75% to 90% were seen once. For this clone: Other DNA sequences in the same sample also yield this CDR3.

The clonotype was recovered from a woman between 55 and 75 years old with acute or convalescent COVID-19. This chain joins TRBV5-4 and TRBJ1-1; no clear D gene. Sequences were obtained from peripheral blood. The CDR3 sequence: CASSLDSMNTEAFF. In DNA form, the CDR3 reads TGTGCCAGCAGCTTGGACAGCATGAACACTGAAGCTTTCTTT.